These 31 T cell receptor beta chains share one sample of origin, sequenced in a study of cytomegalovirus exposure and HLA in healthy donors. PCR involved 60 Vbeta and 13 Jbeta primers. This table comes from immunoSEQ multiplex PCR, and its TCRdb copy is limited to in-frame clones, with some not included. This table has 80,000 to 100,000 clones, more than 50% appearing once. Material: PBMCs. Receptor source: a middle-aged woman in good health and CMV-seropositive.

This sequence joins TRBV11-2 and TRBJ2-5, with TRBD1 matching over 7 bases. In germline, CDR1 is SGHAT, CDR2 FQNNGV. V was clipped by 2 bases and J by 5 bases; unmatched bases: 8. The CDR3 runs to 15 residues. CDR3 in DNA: TGTGCCAGCAGCTTACAACAGGGGACGAAGGAGACCCAGTACTTC. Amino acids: CASSLQQGTKETQYF.

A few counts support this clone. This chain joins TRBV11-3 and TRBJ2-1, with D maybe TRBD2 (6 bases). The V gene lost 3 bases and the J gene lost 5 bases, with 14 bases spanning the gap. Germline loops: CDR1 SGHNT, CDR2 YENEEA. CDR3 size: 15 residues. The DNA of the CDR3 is TGTGCCAGCAGCTTGGCGGGAACGGTAGACAATGAGCAGTTCTTC. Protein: CASSLAGTVDNEQFF.

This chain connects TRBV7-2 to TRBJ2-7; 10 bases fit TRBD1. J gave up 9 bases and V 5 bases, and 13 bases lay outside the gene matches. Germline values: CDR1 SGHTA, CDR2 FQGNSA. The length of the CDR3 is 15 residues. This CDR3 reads CASSPRTGGTFRQYF. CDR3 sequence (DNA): TGTGCCAGCAGCCCGAGGACAGGGGGAACTTTTCGGCAGTACTTC. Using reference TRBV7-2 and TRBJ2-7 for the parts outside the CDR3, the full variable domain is GAGVSQSPSNKVTEKGKDVELRCDPISGHTALYWYRQSLGQGLEFLIYFQGNSAPDKSGLPSDRFSAERTGGSVSTLTIQRTQQEDSAVYLCASSPRTGGTFRQYFGPGTRLTVT.

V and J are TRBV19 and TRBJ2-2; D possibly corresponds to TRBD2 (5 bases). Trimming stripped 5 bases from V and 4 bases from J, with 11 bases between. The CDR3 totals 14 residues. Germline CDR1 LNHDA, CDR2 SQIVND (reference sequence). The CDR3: CASSPPRATGELFF. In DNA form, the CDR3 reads TGTGCCAGTAGTCCGCCGAGGGCCACCGGGGAGCTGTTTTTT. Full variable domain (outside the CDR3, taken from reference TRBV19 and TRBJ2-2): DGGITQSPKYLFRKEGQNVTLSCEQNLNHDAMYWYRQDPGQGLRLIYYSQIVNDFQKGDIAEGYSVSREKKESFPLTVTSAQKNPTAFYLCASSPPRATGELFFGEGSRLTVL.

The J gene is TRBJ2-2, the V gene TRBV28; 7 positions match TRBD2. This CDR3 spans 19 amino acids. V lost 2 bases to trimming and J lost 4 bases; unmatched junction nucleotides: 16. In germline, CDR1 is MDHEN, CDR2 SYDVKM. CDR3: CASSLRRGRREYGTGELFF. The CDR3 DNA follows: TGTGCCAGCAGTTTAAGGAGGGGCCGGCGGGAGTATGGCACCGGGGAGCTGTTTTTT.

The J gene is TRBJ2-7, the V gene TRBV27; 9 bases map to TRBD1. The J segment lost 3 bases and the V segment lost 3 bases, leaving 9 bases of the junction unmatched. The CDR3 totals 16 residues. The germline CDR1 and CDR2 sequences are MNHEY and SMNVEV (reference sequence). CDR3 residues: CASSFMGQGGLYEQYF. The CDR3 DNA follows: TGTGCCAGCAGTTTTATGGGACAGGGAGGCCTCTACGAGCAGTACTTC.

This CDR3 reads CSVLSGALSSYEQYF. CDR3 coding DNA: TGCAGCGTGTTAAGCGGGGCTCTTAGCTCCTACGAGCAGTACTTC. The rearrangement links TRBV29-1 to TRBJ2-7; 7 nucleotides match TRBD2. The CDR3 covers 15 residues. The V gene's germline CDR1 is SQVTM and CDR2 ANQGSEA. V dropped 6 bases and J dropped 0; count of bases not matched to a gene: 11.

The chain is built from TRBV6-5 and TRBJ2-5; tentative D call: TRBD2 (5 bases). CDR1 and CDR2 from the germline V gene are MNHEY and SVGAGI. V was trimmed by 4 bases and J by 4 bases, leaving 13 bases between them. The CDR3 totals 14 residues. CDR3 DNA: TGTGCCAGCAGTTCCTCCCCAGGAGGAGAGACCCAGTACTTC. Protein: CASSSSPGGETQYF.

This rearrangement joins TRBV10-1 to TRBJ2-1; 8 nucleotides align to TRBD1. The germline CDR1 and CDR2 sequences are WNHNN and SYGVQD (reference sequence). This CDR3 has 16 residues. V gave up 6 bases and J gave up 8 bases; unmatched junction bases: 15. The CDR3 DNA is TGCGCCAGCAGCTTAGAGGGGGCAGGGGGCAGAGATGAGCAGTTCTTC. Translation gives CASSLEGAGGRDEQFF.

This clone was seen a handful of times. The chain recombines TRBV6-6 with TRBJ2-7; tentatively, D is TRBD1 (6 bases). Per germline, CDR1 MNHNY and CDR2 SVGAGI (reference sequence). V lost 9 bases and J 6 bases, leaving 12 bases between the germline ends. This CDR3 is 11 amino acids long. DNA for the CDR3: TGTGCCAGTAGATTAGGGGGCGAGCAGTACTTC. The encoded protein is CASRLGGEQYF.

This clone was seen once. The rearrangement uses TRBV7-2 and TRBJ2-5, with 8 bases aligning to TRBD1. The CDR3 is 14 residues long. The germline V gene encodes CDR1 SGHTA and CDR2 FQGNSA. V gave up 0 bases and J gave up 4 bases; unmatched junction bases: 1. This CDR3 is CASSLARGRETQYF. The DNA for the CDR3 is TGTGCCAGCAGCTTAGCCAGGGGGCGAGAGACCCAGTACTTC.

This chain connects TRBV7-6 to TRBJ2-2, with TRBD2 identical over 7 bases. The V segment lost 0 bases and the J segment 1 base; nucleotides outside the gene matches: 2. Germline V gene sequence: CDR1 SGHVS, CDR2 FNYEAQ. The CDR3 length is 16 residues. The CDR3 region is CASSLASGMNTGELFF. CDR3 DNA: TGTGCCAGCAGCTTAGCGAGCGGGATGAACACCGGGGAGCTGTTTTTT. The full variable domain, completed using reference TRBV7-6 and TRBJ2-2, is GAGVSQSPRYKVTKRGQDVALRCDPISGHVSLYWYRQALGQGPEFLTYFNYEAQQDKSGLPNDRFSAERPEGSISTLTIQRTEQRDSAMYRCASSLASGMNTGELFFGEGSRLTVL.

The CDR3: CASSPDRHQPQHF. DNA for the CDR3: TGTGCCAGCAGCCCGGACAGACATCAGCCCCAGCATTTT. This rearrangement joins TRBV5-8 to TRBJ1-5, with D possibly matching TRBD1 (6 bases). CDR1 is SGHTS and CDR2 is YDEGEE in the germline V gene. The CDR3 totals 13 residues. V was cut by 4 bases and J by 5 bases, with 10 bases left in between.

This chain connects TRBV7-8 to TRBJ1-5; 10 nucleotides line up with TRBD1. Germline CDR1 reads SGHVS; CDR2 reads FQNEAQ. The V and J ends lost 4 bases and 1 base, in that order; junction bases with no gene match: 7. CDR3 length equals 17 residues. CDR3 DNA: TGTGCCAGCAGCTCTCGACAGGGGGCTGGGAGCAATCAGCCCCAGCATTTT. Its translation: CASSSRQGAGSNQPQHF.

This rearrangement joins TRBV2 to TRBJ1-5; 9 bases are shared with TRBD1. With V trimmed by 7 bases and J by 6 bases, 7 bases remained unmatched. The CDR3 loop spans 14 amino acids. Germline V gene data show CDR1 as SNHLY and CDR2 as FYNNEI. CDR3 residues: CASNQGQGGQPQHF. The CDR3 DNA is TGTGCCAGCAACCAGGGACAGGGAGGTCAGCCCCAGCATTTT.

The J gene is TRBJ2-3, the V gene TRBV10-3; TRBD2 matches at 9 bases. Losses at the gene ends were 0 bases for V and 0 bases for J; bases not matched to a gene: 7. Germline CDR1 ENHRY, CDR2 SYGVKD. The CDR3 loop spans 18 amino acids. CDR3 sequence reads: CAISESQASGTSTDTQYF. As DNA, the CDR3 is TGTGCCATCAGTGAGTCTCAGGCTAGCGGGACTAGCACAGATACGCAGTATTTT.

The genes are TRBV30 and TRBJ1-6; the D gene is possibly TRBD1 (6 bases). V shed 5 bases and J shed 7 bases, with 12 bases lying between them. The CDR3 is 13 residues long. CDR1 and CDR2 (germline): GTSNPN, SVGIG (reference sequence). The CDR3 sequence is CAWSGGWNSPLHF. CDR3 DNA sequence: TGTGCCTGGTCGGGGGGCTGGAATTCACCCCTCCACTTT.

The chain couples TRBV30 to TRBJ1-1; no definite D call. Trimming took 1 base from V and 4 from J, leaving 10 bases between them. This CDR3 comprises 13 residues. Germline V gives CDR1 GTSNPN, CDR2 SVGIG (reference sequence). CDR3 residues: CAWSGDSATEAFF. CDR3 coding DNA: TGTGCCTGGAGTGGAGACTCTGCCACTGAAGCTTTCTTT.

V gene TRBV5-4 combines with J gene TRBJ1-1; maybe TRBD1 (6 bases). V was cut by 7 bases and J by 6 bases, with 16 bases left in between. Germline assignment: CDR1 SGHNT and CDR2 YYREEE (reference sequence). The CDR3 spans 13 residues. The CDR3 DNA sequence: TGTGCCAGCTTGGAGGGGGGGGAGGCTGAAGCTTTCTTT. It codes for CASLEGGEAEAFF.

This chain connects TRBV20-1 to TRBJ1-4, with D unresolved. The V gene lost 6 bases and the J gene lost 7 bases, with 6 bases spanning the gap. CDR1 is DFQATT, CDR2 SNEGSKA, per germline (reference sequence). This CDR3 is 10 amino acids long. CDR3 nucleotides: TGCAGTGCAAGCGGTGAAAAACTGTTTTTT. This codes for CSASGEKLFF.

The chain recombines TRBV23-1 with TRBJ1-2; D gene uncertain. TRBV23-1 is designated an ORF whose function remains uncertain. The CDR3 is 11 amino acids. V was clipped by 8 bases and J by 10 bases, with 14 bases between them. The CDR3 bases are TGCGCCAGCGCACTTCATTTCTACTACACCTTC. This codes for CASALHFYYTF.

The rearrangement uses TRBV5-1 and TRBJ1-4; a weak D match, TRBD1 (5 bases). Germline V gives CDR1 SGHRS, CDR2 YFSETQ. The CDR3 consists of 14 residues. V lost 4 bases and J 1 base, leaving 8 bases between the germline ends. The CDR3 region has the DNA TGCGCCAGCAGCAGACAGAGAACTAATGAAAAACTGTTTTTT. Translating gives CASSRQRTNEKLFF.

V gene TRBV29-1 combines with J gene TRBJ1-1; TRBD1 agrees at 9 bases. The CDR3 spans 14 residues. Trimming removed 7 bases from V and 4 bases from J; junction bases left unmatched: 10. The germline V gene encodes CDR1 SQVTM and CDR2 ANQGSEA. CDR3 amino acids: CSAQQGAVITEAFF. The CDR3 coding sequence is TGCAGCGCCCAACAGGGGGCGGTGATCACTGAAGCTTTCTTT.

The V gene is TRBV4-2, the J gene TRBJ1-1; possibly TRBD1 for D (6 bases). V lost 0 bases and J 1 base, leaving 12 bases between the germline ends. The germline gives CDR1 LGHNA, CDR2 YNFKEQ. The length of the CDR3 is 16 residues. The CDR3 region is CASSQDLGRGNTEAFF. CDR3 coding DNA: TGTGCCAGCAGCCAAGATCTGGGCAGGGGGAACACTGAAGCTTTCTTT.

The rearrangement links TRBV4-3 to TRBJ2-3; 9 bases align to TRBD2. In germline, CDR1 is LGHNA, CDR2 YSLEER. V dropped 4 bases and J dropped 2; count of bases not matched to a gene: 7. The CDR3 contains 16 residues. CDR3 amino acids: CASSPRTSGYTDTQYF. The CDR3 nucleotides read TGCGCCAGCAGCCCCCGAACTAGCGGGTACACAGATACGCAGTATTTT.

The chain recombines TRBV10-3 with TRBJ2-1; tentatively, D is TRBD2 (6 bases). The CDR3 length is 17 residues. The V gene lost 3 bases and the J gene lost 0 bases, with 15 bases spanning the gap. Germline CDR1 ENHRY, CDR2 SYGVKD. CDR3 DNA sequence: TGTGCCATCAGTGATTCCTTCGCGGGGATCTCCTACAATGAGCAGTTCTTC. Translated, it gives CAISDSFAGISYNEQFF.

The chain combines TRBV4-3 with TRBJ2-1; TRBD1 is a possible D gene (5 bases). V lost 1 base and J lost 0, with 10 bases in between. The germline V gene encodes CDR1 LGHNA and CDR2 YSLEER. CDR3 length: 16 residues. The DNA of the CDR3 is TGCGCCAGCAGCCAAGTTCAGGGAAGCTCCTACAATGAGCAGTTCTTC. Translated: CASSQVQGSSYNEQFF.

The CDR3 loop reads CASSLSQQGFYEQYF. CDR3 bases: TGTGCCAGCAGCTTGTCACAACAGGGGTTCTACGAGCAGTACTTC. The genes are TRBV5-5 and TRBJ2-7, with 7 bases fitting TRBD1. The CDR3 has 15 residues. Unmatched junction bases numbered 7, after V lost 1 base and J lost 3 bases. In germline, CDR1 is SGHKS, CDR2 YYEKEE (reference sequence).

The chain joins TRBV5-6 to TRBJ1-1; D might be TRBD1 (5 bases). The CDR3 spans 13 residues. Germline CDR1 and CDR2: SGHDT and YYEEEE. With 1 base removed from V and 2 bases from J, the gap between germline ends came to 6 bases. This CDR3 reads CASSLQGNTEAFF. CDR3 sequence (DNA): TGTGCCAGCAGCTTGCAGGGTAACACTGAAGCTTTCTTT. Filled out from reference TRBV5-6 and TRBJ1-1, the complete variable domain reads DAGVTQSPTHLIKTRGQQVTLRCSPKSGHDTVSWYQQALGQGPQFIFQYYEEEERQRGNFPDRFSGHQFPNYSSELNVNALLLGDSALYLCASSLQGNTEAFFGQGTRLTVV.

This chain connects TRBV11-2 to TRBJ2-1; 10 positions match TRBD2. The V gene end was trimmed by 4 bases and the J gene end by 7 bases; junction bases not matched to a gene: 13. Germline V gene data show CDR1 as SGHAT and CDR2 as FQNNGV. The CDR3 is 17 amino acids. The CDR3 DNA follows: TGTGCCAGCAGCTCTTTACCCGGAGCGGGAGGGCCTAATGAGCAGTTCTTC. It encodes CASSSLPGAGGPNEQFF.

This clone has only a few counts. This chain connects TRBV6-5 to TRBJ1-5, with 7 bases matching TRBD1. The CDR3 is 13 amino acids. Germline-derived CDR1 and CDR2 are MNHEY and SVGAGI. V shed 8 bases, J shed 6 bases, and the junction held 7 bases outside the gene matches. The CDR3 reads CASARQGGQPQHF. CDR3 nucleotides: TGTGCCAGCGCACGACAGGGCGGTCAGCCCCAGCATTTT.